These 20 T cell receptor beta chains came from one sample sequenced in a study of cytomegalovirus exposure and HLA in healthy donors. The study ran its PCR with 60 Vbeta and 13 Jbeta primers. The repertoire was sequenced with immunoSEQ multiplex PCR; TCRdb's copy has only in-frame clones and lacks some. Of approximately 120,000 clones detected, approximately 80% appear once; the ten largest clones hold around 3.6%. The sequenced sample was PBMCs. These receptors were obtained from a man aged 40-50 years in good health and CMV-seronegative.

This chain joins TRBV5-1 and TRBJ1-3; D might be TRBD1 (6 bases). Germline V lookup: CDR1 SGHRS, CDR2 YFSETQ. V was pared by 1 base and J by 0 bases, with 11 bases between. There are 16 residues in the CDR3. Written as DNA, the CDR3 is TGCGCCAGCAGCTTGTTTTCAGGGGACTCTGGAAACACCATATATTTT. Translation gives CASSLFSGDSGNTIYF.

The table lists this clone with a count of one. Its ends do not fully match the called genes, so a read error is possible. The CDR3: CASRQSRDRNEKLFF. Written as DNA, the CDR3 is TGCGCCAGCAGGCAATCAAGGGACAGAAATGAAAAACTGTTTTTT. The rearrangement links TRBV23-1 to TRBJ1-4, with TRBD1 matching over 7 bases. TRBV23-1 is an open reading frame, and its role is uncertain. The CDR3 spans 15 residues.

This clone was recorded only once. The sample holds other DNA sequences that translate to the same CDR3. The rearrangement joins TRBV29-1 to TRBJ1-1; D is perhaps TRBD1 (6 bases). Per the germline V gene, CDR1 is SQVTM and CDR2 is ANQGSEA. The CDR3 totals 12 residues. CDR3 residues: CSAQGLSTEAFF. The CDR3 DNA is TGCAGTGCGCAGGGGTTGTCGACTGAAGCTTTCTTT. Drawing the rest from reference TRBV29-1 and TRBJ1-1, the complete variable domain is SAVISQKPSRDICQRGTSLTIQCQVDSQVTMMFWYRQQPGQSLTLIATANQGSEATYESGFVIDKFPISRPNLTFSTLTVSNMSPEDSSIYLCSAQGLSTEAFFGQGTRLTVV.

The chain employs TRBV6-5 and TRBJ2-3; D not certain. The V end was cut by 8 bases, the J end by 2 bases, with 14 bases between. Looked up from germline, CDR1 is MNHEY and CDR2 is SVGAGI. The CDR3 contains 14 residues. The CDR3 here is CASGSGRYTDTQYF. CDR3 in DNA: TGTGCCAGCGGTTCTGGTAGATACACAGATACGCAGTATTTT.

The gene calls are TRBV2 and TRBJ2-3, with 7 nucleotides matching TRBD1. The length of the CDR3 is 15 residues. Germline assignment: CDR1 SNHLY and CDR2 FYNNEI. J gave up 2 bases and V 4 bases, and 6 bases lay outside the gene matches. Here the CDR3 reads CASSGTGQITDTQYF. The CDR3 nucleotides read TGTGCCAGCAGTGGAACGGGACAGATCACAGATACGCAGTATTTT.

The chain joins TRBV4-3 to TRBJ2-3; 11 nucleotides line up with TRBD1. This CDR3 has 16 residues. The germline V gene has CDR1 LGHNA and CDR2 YSLEER. V trimming: 0 bases; J trimming: 6 bases; junction bases outside the gene matches: 5. This CDR3 is CASSQERTGGSDTQYF. The CDR3 nucleotides read TGCGCCAGCAGCCAAGAGCGGACAGGGGGCTCGGATACGCAGTATTTT.

V gene TRBV27 combines with J gene TRBJ1-2; 9 bases line up with TRBD1. The V gene's germline CDR1 is MNHEY and CDR2 SMNVEV (reference sequence). The V segment lost 6 bases and the J segment 6 bases; nucleotides outside the gene matches: 8. The CDR3 totals 14 residues. As DNA, the CDR3 is TGTGCCAGCAGAAAACAGGGGGCTCGGGATGGCTACACCTTC. Protein sequence: CASRKQGARDGYTF.

The J gene is TRBJ2-5, the V gene TRBV9; D is unclear. Gene TRBJ2-7 matches the end of the DNA better, so the J call may be wrong. The CDR3 consists of 13 residues. Germline V lookup: CDR1 SGDLS, CDR2 YYNGEE. The CDR3 region has the DNA TGTGCCAGCAGCGTAGGTGGAGATTACGAGCAGTACTTC. Translation gives CASSVGGDYEQYF.

This clone was detected only once. Different DNA sequences within this sample yield the same CDR3. The CDR3 sequence: CASSSGQGGSPLHF. The CDR3 DNA is TGTGCCAGCAGCTCCGGACAGGGTGGATCACCCCTCCACTTT. The chain employs TRBV7-3 and TRBJ1-6; 8 positions match TRBD1. This CDR3 has 14 amino acids. V lost 4 bases, J lost 10 bases, and 6 bases stayed unmatched. Germline V gene lookup returns CDR1 SGHTA and CDR2 FQGTGA.

This clone was found once. J is TRBJ1-2 and V is TRBV4-3; 7 positions agree with TRBD1. From germline, CDR1 is LGHNA and CDR2 YSLEER. The CDR3 has 15 amino acids. Losses at the gene ends were 0 bases for V and 4 bases for J; bases not matched to a gene: 5. The CDR3 spells CASSQDLTGFYGYTF. The CDR3 DNA reads TGCGCCAGCAGCCAAGATCTGACAGGGTTCTATGGCTACACCTTC.

This rearrangement joins TRBV11-2 to TRBJ2-7; the match to TRBD1 covers 8 bases. After removal of 3 bases from V and 0 bases from J, the junction contained 1 base not matched to a gene. The CDR3 runs 14 residues. The V gene's germline CDR1 is SGHAT and CDR2 FQNNGV. CDR3 coding DNA: TGTGCCAGCAGCTTTGGACAGGGCTCCTACGAGCAGTACTTC. Translating it yields CASSFGQGSYEQYF.

The CDR3 DNA sequence: TGTGCCAGCAGTTACGATTCCTGGCCGCAGGACAGAAAACTGTTTTTT. It is translated as CASSYDSWPQDRKLFF. This chain joins TRBV6-8 and TRBJ1-4, with a weak D call TRBD1 (6 bases). This CDR3 has 16 amino acids. V was shortened by 2 bases and J by 10 bases, with 20 bases between the two germline ends. The germline V gene has CDR1 MNHGY and CDR2 SAAAGT.

The V and J genes are TRBV23-1 and TRBJ2-7; weak D call: TRBD1 (5 bases). TRBV23-1 is classed as an ORF, of uncertain function. The CDR3 runs 14 residues. With 6 bases removed from V and 3 bases from J, the gap between germline ends came to 15 bases. As DNA, the CDR3 is TGCGCCAGCAGCGAGACAGAAATTTTCTACGAGCAGTACTTC. Translating it yields CASSETEIFYEQYF.

This rearrangement joins TRBV6-6 to TRBJ1-4, with unresolved D. The CDR3 is 14 amino acids. The germline V gene has CDR1 MNHNY and CDR2 SVGAGI (reference sequence). In DNA, the CDR3 is TGTGCATGCGCTCGGGATAACATTGCTGAAAAACTGTTTTTT. This translates into CACARDNIAEKLFF.

The V gene is TRBV2, the J gene TRBJ2-5; 8 nucleotides agree with TRBD2. V lost 5 bases and J lost 5; bases outside the gene matches: 7. The germline V gene encodes CDR1 SNHLY and CDR2 FYNNEI. CDR3 length: 14 residues. CDR3 sequence (DNA): TGTGCCAGCAGTCCCACTAGCGGATGGGAGACCCAGTACTTC. It translates to CASSPTSGWETQYF.

About this clone itself: A junction end diverges from the germline sequence, so it may reflect a read error. The V gene is TRBV6-5, the J gene TRBJ1-4, with a tentative D call TRBD1 (5 bases). Per germline, CDR1 MNHEY and CDR2 SVGAGI. The CDR3 runs to 13 residues. The CDR3 nucleotides are TGTGCCAGCAGCCCTGGGGCAGCTGCAATCCCTCATTTT. Amino acids: CASSPGAAAIPHF.

A few counts support this clone. The chain couples TRBV4-1 to TRBJ1-1; 11 bases are shared with TRBD1. The germline V gene encodes CDR1 MGHRA and CDR2 YSYEKL. The CDR3 sequence is 15 residues long. The trim removed 4 bases at V and 4 bases at J, leaving 5 bases unmatched. CDR3 nucleotides: TGCGCCAGCAGCCCAGGACAGGGGGCAAGCACTGAAGCTTTCTTT. Translated, it gives CASSPGQGASTEAFF.

The chain uses TRBV2 and TRBJ2-1; the D gene is possibly TRBD1 (6 bases). The CDR3 contains 15 residues. Trimming left V 4 bases short and J 7 bases short, with 17 bases between. From germline, CDR1 is SNHLY and CDR2 FYNNEI. This CDR3 reads CASSGRQGRVNEQFF. As DNA, the CDR3 is TGTGCCAGCAGTGGTAGGCAGGGGCGGGTAAATGAGCAGTTCTTC. Full variable domain (remainder filled in from reference TRBV2 and TRBJ2-1): EPEVTQTPSHQVTQMGQEVILRCVPISNHLYFYWYRQILGQKVEFLVSFYNNEISEKSEIFDDQFSVERPDGSNFTLKIRSTKLEDSAMYFCASSGRQGRVNEQFFGPGTRLTVL.

This chain connects TRBV6-6 to TRBJ2-5; D remains ambiguous. The germline gives CDR1 MNHNY, CDR2 SVGAGI (reference sequence). V was shortened by 2 bases and J by 5 bases, with 6 bases between the two germline ends. The CDR3 spans 12 residues. This CDR3 reads CASSYGAETQYF. CDR3 in DNA: TGTGCCAGCAGTTACGGAGCCGAGACCCAGTACTTC.

The chain carries TRBV6-5 and TRBJ2-2, with D tentatively TRBD1 (5 bases). Germline CDR1 reads MNHEY; CDR2 reads SVGAGI. There are 14 residues in the CDR3. The ends were cut back, 6 bases at V and 1 base at J, with 9 bases in the middle. This chain's CDR3 is CASRYDRNTGELFF. In DNA form, the CDR3 reads TGTGCCAGCAGATACGACAGGAACACCGGGGAGCTGTTTTTT.